Listed below are T cell receptor beta chains from one sample, sequenced in a study of blood T cells in healthy people across ages. TCRdb called the 5' RACE reads again in MiXCR, with one record for every CDR3 protein. The sample lists 850,000 to 1,000,000 distinct CDR3 sequences, about 48% occurring once. The material sequenced was blood. The receptors shown here come from a man between 25 and 39 years old in good health. CDR3s include the opening cysteine and the closing phenylalanine or tryptophan. The order of the fields is CDR3 DNA, CDR3 protein, clone size, J gene, D gene, V gene. The D gene is left open where the match is weak. Clone size is shown for a subset of rows, as once, few, many or a class of expanded clone.

cdr3_nt: TGTGCCAGCAGCCGACTTACCGGGAACCCCTACGAGCAGTACTTC; cdr3_aa: CASSRLTGNPYEQYF; clone_size: -; j_call: TRBJ2-7; d_call: -; v_call: TRBV3-1
cdr3_nt: TGTGCCAGCAGCAGACAGGTGAGCTCCTACGAGCAGTACTTC; cdr3_aa: CASSRQVSSYEQYF; clone_size: few; j_call: TRBJ2-7; d_call: -; v_call: TRBV3-1
cdr3_nt: TGTGCCAGCAGTTTAGGGGTAGTTTCACCCGATACGAAGTATTTT; cdr3_aa: CASSLGVVSPDTKYF; clone_size: few; j_call: TRBJ2-3; d_call: -; v_call: TRBV28
cdr3_nt: TGCGCCAGCAGCCCCCATGGACTGCAAGAGACCCAGTACTTC; cdr3_aa: CASSPHGLQETQYF; clone_size: few; j_call: TRBJ2-5; d_call: -; v_call: TRBV4-1
cdr3_nt: TGTGCCAGCAGCTTGGCCGCGGGACAGGGGTACACCTTC; cdr3_aa: CASSLAAGQGYTF; clone_size: -; j_call: TRBJ1-2; d_call: TRBD1; v_call: TRBV5-5
cdr3_nt: TGTGCCAGCTCACCAGGCGGACAGGGGGGATTGCAGTTCTTC; cdr3_aa: CASSPGGQGGLQFF; clone_size: -; j_call: TRBJ2-1; d_call: TRBD1; v_call: TRBV18
cdr3_nt: TGCAGTGCTATCTCAGCGGGGCGGGGTGAGACCCAGTACTTC; cdr3_aa: CSAISAGRGETQYF; clone_size: -; j_call: TRBJ2-5; d_call: TRBD2; v_call: TRBV20-1
cdr3_nt: TGTGCCAGCAGCCCCAAGATACAGGGCACCTACAATGAGCAGTTCTTC; cdr3_aa: CASSPKIQGTYNEQFF; clone_size: -; j_call: TRBJ2-1; d_call: -; v_call: TRBV9
cdr3_nt: TGTGCCTGGAGTGCCGGACGGGACAATGAGCAGTTCTTC; cdr3_aa: CAWSAGRDNEQFF; clone_size: few; j_call: TRBJ2-1; d_call: -; v_call: TRBV30
cdr3_nt: TGTGCCAGCAGCTTACTTTTGATTGGGGCGGGGAATTACTACGAGCAGTACTTC; cdr3_aa: CASSLLLIGAGNYYEQYF; clone_size: once; j_call: TRBJ2-7; d_call: -; v_call: TRBV7-9
cdr3_nt: TGTGCCAGCAGCTTAGTCGGGACAGGGGGCGGCAATGAGCAGTTCTTC; cdr3_aa: CASSLVGTGGGNEQFF; clone_size: -; j_call: TRBJ2-1; d_call: TRBD1; v_call: TRBV7-2
cdr3_nt: TGTGCCACGAGAGGAACAGGGGGTGAGACCCAGTACTTC; cdr3_aa: CATRGTGGETQYF; clone_size: -; j_call: TRBJ2-5; d_call: TRBD1; v_call: TRBV4-2
cdr3_nt: TGCGCCAGCAGCCCCGGGGGGGCAGCAGATACGCAGTATTTT; cdr3_aa: CASSPGGAADTQYF; clone_size: few; j_call: TRBJ2-3; d_call: TRBD2; v_call: TRBV4-3
cdr3_nt: TGCAGTGCCAGCTCCGCATTAAACACTGAAGCTTTCTTT; cdr3_aa: CSASSALNTEAFF; clone_size: few; j_call: TRBJ1-1; d_call: -; v_call: TRBV20-1
cdr3_nt: TGTGCCAGCAGCGCGGAAACTGGGGGTAACTATGGCTACACCTTC; cdr3_aa: CASSAETGGNYGYTF; clone_size: -; j_call: TRBJ1-2; d_call: -; v_call: TRBV9
cdr3_nt: TGTGCCAGCAGCAGCCCCGACTCGGGGACTCTCTACTACAATGAGCAGTACTTC; cdr3_aa: CASSSPDSGTLYYNEQYF; clone_size: -; j_call: TRBJ2-4; d_call: -; v_call: TRBV6-2/TRBV6-3
cdr3_nt: TGTGCCAGCAGCTCGGGCCAGAGTTCGTTTGGTGAGCAGTTCTTC; cdr3_aa: CASSSGQSSFGEQFF; clone_size: -; j_call: TRBJ2-1; d_call: -; v_call: TRBV7-8
cdr3_nt: TGTGCCACCAGCAGAGAATACGGGATCGGGGAGCAGTACTTC; cdr3_aa: CATSREYGIGEQYF; clone_size: -; j_call: TRBJ2-5; d_call: -; v_call: TRBV15
cdr3_nt: TGTGCCACCAGTGACGCTAAGAACCGGGACAGGTTACACGAGCAGTACTTC; cdr3_aa: CATSDAKNRDRLHEQYF; clone_size: -; j_call: TRBJ2-7; d_call: TRBD1; v_call: TRBV24-1
cdr3_nt: TGTGCCAGCAGTCAGCTAGCGGGGGCCTCCTACGAGCAGTACTTC; cdr3_aa: CASSQLAGASYEQYF; clone_size: -; j_call: TRBJ2-7; d_call: TRBD2; v_call: TRBV12-3/TRBV12-4
cdr3_nt: TGTGCCAGCAGCTCCGCTAGCGGGTACCAAGAGACCCAGTACTTC; cdr3_aa: CASSSASGYQETQYF; clone_size: -; j_call: TRBJ2-5; d_call: TRBD2; v_call: TRBV6-2/TRBV6-3
cdr3_nt: TGTGCCAGCATCATAGATACGGCTTATAATTCACCCCTCCACTTT; cdr3_aa: CASIIDTAYNSPLHF; clone_size: few; j_call: TRBJ1-6; d_call: -; v_call: TRBV2
cdr3_nt: TGTGCCAGCAGTTACGGACTAGCGGGAAACTACGAGCAGTACTTC; cdr3_aa: CASSYGLAGNYEQYF; clone_size: -; j_call: TRBJ2-7; d_call: TRBD2; v_call: TRBV6-6
cdr3_nt: TGTGCCAGCAGGAACGGGGAAGTTGGCGAGCAGTACTTC; cdr3_aa: CASRNGEVGEQYF; clone_size: -; j_call: TRBJ2-7; d_call: -; v_call: TRBV6-2/TRBV6-3
cdr3_nt: TGCGCCAGCACGTCAGGACAGGGGGCTATCTATGGCTACACCTTC; cdr3_aa: CASTSGQGAIYGYTF; clone_size: -; j_call: TRBJ1-2; d_call: TRBD1; v_call: TRBV5-1
cdr3_nt: TGTGCCACCAGTGCAACAGGGGGAGTTGGGAATGAGCAGTTCTTC; cdr3_aa: CATSATGGVGNEQFF; clone_size: -; j_call: TRBJ2-1; d_call: TRBD1; v_call: TRBV24-1
cdr3_nt: TGTGCCAGCAGTCCTCCCGCGGGGCTATACGAGCAGTACTTC; cdr3_aa: CASSPPAGLYEQYF; clone_size: -; j_call: TRBJ2-7; d_call: -; v_call: TRBV12-3/TRBV12-4
cdr3_nt: TGTGCGACCCGTACGGGAGACTATGGCTACACCTTC; cdr3_aa: CATRTGDYGYTF; clone_size: -; j_call: TRBJ1-2; d_call: -; v_call: TRBV30
cdr3_nt: TGTGCCAGCAGCCTATTGGGGCCTATGGATACGCAGTATTTT; cdr3_aa: CASSLLGPMDTQYF; clone_size: -; j_call: TRBJ2-3; d_call: -; v_call: TRBV7-2
cdr3_nt: TGTGCCAGCAGCACGCTGCCGGGACAGGGTTTAAGGGATGAGCAGTTCTTC; cdr3_aa: CASSTLPGQGLRDEQFF; clone_size: few; j_call: TRBJ2-1; d_call: TRBD1; v_call: TRBV12-3/TRBV12-4
cdr3_nt: TGTGCCAGAGCGGCGGGGACGGCCGGGACTAATGAAAAACTGTTTTTT; cdr3_aa: CARAAGTAGTNEKLFF; clone_size: -; j_call: TRBJ1-4; d_call: -; v_call: TRBV6-2/TRBV6-3
cdr3_nt: TGTGCCGGCAGTTGGGAGGGCGCAGATACGCAGTATTTT; cdr3_aa: CAGSWEGADTQYF; clone_size: -; j_call: TRBJ2-3; d_call: TRBD2; v_call: TRBV12-3/TRBV12-4
cdr3_nt: TGCAGCGTTGAGCCCCCCGCGGCAGTTCAAGAGACCCAGTACTTC; cdr3_aa: CSVEPPAAVQETQYF; clone_size: -; j_call: TRBJ2-5; d_call: -; v_call: TRBV29-1
cdr3_nt: TGCGCCAGCAGTTCCTACTTAGCGGGGGGGGAGCAGTTCTTC; cdr3_aa: CASSSYLAGGEQFF; clone_size: few; j_call: TRBJ2-1; d_call: TRBD2; v_call: TRBV5-1
cdr3_nt: TGCGCCAGCAGCTTGAGACGGGGGGCGGAGACCCAGTACTTC; cdr3_aa: CASSLRRGAETQYF; clone_size: -; j_call: TRBJ2-5; d_call: -; v_call: TRBV5-1
cdr3_nt: TGCAGCCCCGACAGGGGAGGCCTCAATTCACCCCTCCACTTT; cdr3_aa: CSPDRGGLNSPLHF; clone_size: few; j_call: TRBJ1-6; d_call: TRBD1; v_call: TRBV20-1
cdr3_nt: TGCAGTGCCCGGACAGGGGGCATGGAGACCCCGTACTTC; cdr3_aa: CSARTGGMETPYF; clone_size: -; j_call: TRBJ2-5; d_call: TRBD1; v_call: TRBV20-1
cdr3_nt: TGCGCCAGCAGCTTAATCATGGGCGGCCAGCCCCAGCATTTT; cdr3_aa: CASSLIMGGQPQHF; clone_size: -; j_call: TRBJ1-5; d_call: -; v_call: TRBV5-1
cdr3_nt: TGTGCCAGCAGCTTGTGGACTTCACAAGAGACCCAGTACTTC; cdr3_aa: CASSLWTSQETQYF; clone_size: few; j_call: TRBJ2-5; d_call: -; v_call: TRBV7-8
cdr3_nt: TGTGCCAGCAGCATTGACGCCCCGGAACGACTCACAGATACGCAGTATTTT; cdr3_aa: CASSIDAPERLTDTQYF; clone_size: -; j_call: TRBJ2-3; d_call: -; v_call: TRBV11-2
cdr3_nt: TGCAGTGCTAGAGGGGGGGCAGCGCTTAGCTCCTATAATTCACCCCTCCACTTT; cdr3_aa: CSARGGAALSSYNSPLHF; clone_size: -; j_call: TRBJ1-6; d_call: -; v_call: TRBV20-1
cdr3_nt: TGTGCCAGCAGTGATGGGACAGGGTCCATCTACGAGCAGTACTTC; cdr3_aa: CASSDGTGSIYEQYF; clone_size: -; j_call: TRBJ2-7; d_call: TRBD1; v_call: TRBV6-1
cdr3_nt: TGTGCCAGCAGCCAAGAAGCCAGCGGGAGTAGTACGCAGTATTTT; cdr3_aa: CASSQEASGSSTQYF; clone_size: once; j_call: TRBJ2-3; d_call: TRBD2; v_call: TRBV3-1
cdr3_nt: TGTGCCAGCAGTTTCCGGACGGTTGAAGCTTTCTTT; cdr3_aa: CASSFRTVEAFF; clone_size: few; j_call: TRBJ1-1; d_call: -; v_call: TRBV6-2/TRBV6-3
cdr3_nt: TGTGCCAGCAGTTTAAGTCGCGGGGGCTACACTGAAGCTTTCTTT; cdr3_aa: CASSLSRGGYTEAFF; clone_size: -; j_call: TRBJ1-1; d_call: -; v_call: TRBV28
cdr3_nt: TGTGCCACCAGCAGAGATGCGCAGGGTAATTCACCCCTCCACTTT; cdr3_aa: CATSRDAQGNSPLHF; clone_size: -; j_call: TRBJ1-6; d_call: -; v_call: TRBV15
cdr3_nt: TGTGCCAGCAGTCCCCAGAGGGGTTTTTATGAGCAGTTCTTC; cdr3_aa: CASSPQRGFYEQFF; clone_size: -; j_call: TRBJ2-1; d_call: -; v_call: TRBV2
cdr3_nt: TGTGCCAGCAGCCAAGCTTATCAGGGGGCCAACTATGGCTACACCTTC; cdr3_aa: CASSQAYQGANYGYTF; clone_size: few; j_call: TRBJ1-2; d_call: TRBD1; v_call: TRBV4-2
cdr3_nt: TGTGCCAGCAGCTTACGGCAAAGCGAGCAGTACTTC; cdr3_aa: CASSLRQSEQYF; clone_size: few; j_call: TRBJ2-7; d_call: -; v_call: TRBV7-2
cdr3_nt: TGTGCCATCAGCCGTGACAGGGCGAACTCCTACGAGCAGTACTTC; cdr3_aa: CAISRDRANSYEQYF; clone_size: few; j_call: TRBJ2-7; d_call: TRBD1; v_call: TRBV10-3
cdr3_nt: TGTGCCAGCAGTAGACCTAGCGGGGATACCAATGAGCAGTTCTTC; cdr3_aa: CASSRPSGDTNEQFF; clone_size: once; j_call: TRBJ2-1; d_call: TRBD2; v_call: TRBV12-3/TRBV12-4
cdr3_nt: TGTGCCAGCAGCTTAGAGCAGTGGGGCCCCTACGAGCAGTACTTC; cdr3_aa: CASSLEQWGPYEQYF; clone_size: -; j_call: TRBJ2-7; d_call: -; v_call: TRBV7-2
cdr3_nt: TGTGCTAGTGGTACGCTGACAGCTGGACGTACTGAAGCTTTCTTT; cdr3_aa: CASGTLTAGRTEAFF; clone_size: -; j_call: TRBJ1-1; d_call: -; v_call: TRBV12-5
cdr3_nt: TGTGCCAGCAGCTCCACATACAGGGGAATCAATTCACCCCTCCACTTT; cdr3_aa: CASSSTYRGINSPLHF; clone_size: few; j_call: TRBJ1-6; d_call: TRBD1; v_call: TRBV7-2
cdr3_nt: TGTGCCAGCAGAATTCCGGGACAGAGCTCCTACGAGCAGTACTTC; cdr3_aa: CASRIPGQSSYEQYF; clone_size: -; j_call: TRBJ2-7; d_call: TRBD1; v_call: TRBV7-2
cdr3_nt: TGTGCCAGCAGCCAAGATTTGGGGCCATACGCAGAGCAGTACTTC; cdr3_aa: CASSQDLGPYAEQYF; clone_size: -; j_call: TRBJ2-4; d_call: -; v_call: TRBV3-1
cdr3_nt: TGTGCCAGCAGCCGTACCACTGAAGCTTTCTTT; cdr3_aa: CASSRTTEAFF; clone_size: few; j_call: TRBJ1-1; d_call: -; v_call: TRBV6-2/TRBV6-3
cdr3_nt: -; cdr3_aa: CASSSSGRGQETQYF; clone_size: -; j_call: TRBJ2-5; d_call: -; v_call: TRBV6-5
cdr3_nt: TGTGCCAGCAGTCCCACGAGTCAAGCCTATAATTCACCCCTCCACTTT; cdr3_aa: CASSPTSQAYNSPLHF; clone_size: once; j_call: TRBJ1-6; d_call: -; v_call: TRBV12-3/TRBV12-4